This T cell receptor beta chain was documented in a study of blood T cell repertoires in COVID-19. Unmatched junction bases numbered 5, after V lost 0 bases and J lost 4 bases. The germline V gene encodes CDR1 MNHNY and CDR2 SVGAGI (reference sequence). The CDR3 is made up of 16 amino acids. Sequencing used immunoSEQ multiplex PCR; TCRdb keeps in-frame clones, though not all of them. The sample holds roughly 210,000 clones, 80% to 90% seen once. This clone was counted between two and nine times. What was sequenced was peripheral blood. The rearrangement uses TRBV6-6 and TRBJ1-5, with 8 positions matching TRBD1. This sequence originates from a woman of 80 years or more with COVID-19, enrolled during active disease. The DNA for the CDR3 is TGTGCCAGCAGTTACTCAGGACAGGGTAGTAATCAGCCCCAGCATTTT. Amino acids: CASSYSGQGSNQPQHF.